The present T cell receptor beta chain was sequenced within a study of T cell responses to AZD1222 COVID-19 vaccine. The CDR3 is 11 residues long. Germline CDR1 reads SEHNR; CDR2 reads FQNEAQ (reference sequence). Trimming pared 5 bases from V and 7 bases from J, leaving 5 bases between. TCRdb keeps only in-frame clones here, not all; method: immunoSEQ multiplex PCR. The sample includes some 130,000 clones, approximately 89% of them seen just once. This receptor was taken from an adult in good health. Sequenced material: peripheral blood, taken on day 0 of AZD1222 vaccination. The chain combines TRBV7-9 with TRBJ2-2, with D hard to call. CDR3 amino acids: CASSTGGELFF. The CDR3 nucleotides are TGTGCCAGCAGCACGGGCGGGGAGCTGTTTTTT.